These 32 T cell receptor beta chains originate from one sample sequenced in a study of blood T cell repertoires in COVID-19 (dated by TCRdb to between 2020 and 2021). The library came from the immunoSEQ multiplex PCR assay. TCRdb provides this immuneACCESS table in a form limited to in-frame rearrangements. Some clones are lacking; in checked studies, under half of them reflect an unresolved V gene, and why the rest are absent is not known. The sample yields more than 100,000 clones; around 82% were counted once. Approximately 13% of the sample rests with the top ten. The specimen sequenced was peripheral blood. The receptors stem from a woman aged 30 to 39 who had recovered from COVID-19.

The chain employs TRBV5-1 and TRBJ2-1; D possibly corresponds to TRBD2 (5 bases). The CDR3 spans 20 residues. Germline values: CDR1 SGHRS, CDR2 YFSETQ. Trimming took 4 bases from V and 0 from J, leaving 26 bases between them. CDR3 sequence (DNA): TGCGCCAGCAGCCCGATTTCCCGTGTCGAGCGGATGAGCTCCTACAATGAGCAGTTCTTC. Translated, it gives CASSPISRVERMSSYNEQFF.

J is TRBJ1-6 and V is TRBV6-5; D is undetermined. Germline CDR1 reads MNHEY; CDR2 reads SVGAGI. The ends were cut back, 8 bases at V and 7 bases at J, with 12 bases in the middle. This CDR3 is built from 13 residues. For the CDR3, the DNA is TGTGCCAGCTCGCGGGATCCAAATTCACCCCTCCACTTT. Its translation: CASSRDPNSPLHF.

The chain combines TRBV5-1 with TRBJ2-1, with 8 bases identical to TRBD1. Looked up from germline, CDR1 is SGHRS and CDR2 is YFSETQ. V lost 4 bases, J lost 9 bases, and 12 bases stayed unmatched. This CDR3 region has 15 residues. This CDR3 reads CASSGTGAPGTEQFF. The DNA for the CDR3 is TGCGCCAGCAGCGGGACAGGCGCTCCCGGTACTGAGCAGTTCTTC.

The V and J genes are TRBV5-4 and TRBJ2-7; 7 nucleotides match TRBD1. Per germline, CDR1 SGHNT and CDR2 YYREEE (reference sequence). V shed 0 bases and J 2 bases; nucleotides not matched to a gene: 5. The CDR3 is 15 residues long. This CDR3 is CASSLGRQGTYEQYF. CDR3 DNA sequence: TGTGCCAGCAGCTTGGGCAGACAGGGTACCTACGAGCAGTACTTC.

The chain is built from TRBV27 and TRBJ1-4; D gene ambiguous. CDR3 size: 14 residues. CDR1 and CDR2 from the germline V gene are MNHEY and SMNVEV (reference sequence). Trimming shortened V by 1 base and J by 5 bases, and 8 bases separated the two germline ends. The CDR3 is CASSLYRENEKLFF. CDR3 nucleotides: TGTGCCAGCAGTTTATATCGGGAAAATGAAAAACTGTTTTTT.

The sample holds a few counts of this clone. The rearrangement uses TRBV6-1 and TRBJ2-1; D is uncertain. The CDR3 consists of 15 residues. CDR1 is MNHNS and CDR2 is SASEGT in the germline V gene. V lost 2 bases and J 0 bases, leaving 8 bases between the germline ends. The CDR3 region is CASSEYGSSYNEQFF. Here the CDR3 DNA reads TGTGCCAGCAGTGAATACGGTAGCTCCTACAATGAGCAGTTCTTC.

This chain links TRBV27 with TRBJ1-1, with D perhaps matching TRBD1 (5 bases). V dropped 0 bases and J dropped 8 bases, with 16 bases sitting between them. Germline values: CDR1 MNHEY, CDR2 SMNVEV (reference sequence). This CDR3 is 15 amino acids long. CDR3 nucleotide sequence: TGTGCCAGCAGTTTATCGGGGGAGGGGTTTGGGGAAGCTTTCTTT. As protein: CASSLSGEGFGEAFF.

This clone was found a few times. V usage is TRBV24-1 and J usage is TRBJ2-1; 11 bases are a match to TRBD2. The CDR3 is 17 amino acids. Germline lookup yields CDR1 KGHDR and CDR2 SFDVKD. V was pared by 2 bases and J by 7 bases, with 9 bases of the junction left unmatched. The CDR3 nucleotides are TGTGCCACCAGTGATTCCAGTAGCGGGAGGGCAGGTAATGAGCAGTTCTTC. Protein sequence: CATSDSSSGRAGNEQFF.

This chain links TRBV9 with TRBJ1-2; possible D gene TRBD1, 5 bases. This CDR3 spans 13 amino acids. Germline loops: CDR1 SGDLS, CDR2 YYNGEE. The germline V and J ends were trimmed by 3 bases and 5 bases, with 11 bases remaining between them. CDR3 region: CASSEGSQYGYTF. The CDR3 DNA sequence: TGTGCCAGCAGCGAGGGGTCCCAATATGGCTACACCTTC.

V is TRBV4-1 and J is TRBJ1-1; D is undetermined. The germline CDR1 and CDR2 sequences are MGHRA and YSYEKL. V lost 1 base to trimming and J lost 3 bases, with 12 bases between them. The CDR3 totals 15 residues. CDR3 sequence (DNA): TGCGCCAGCAGCCAAGCCTATAGCCGGGACACTGAAGCTTTCTTT. Its translation is CASSQAYSRDTEAFF.

The genes are TRBV7-9 and TRBJ2-1; 7 bases fit TRBD2. The CDR3 is made up of 15 amino acids. CDR1 is SEHNR and CDR2 is FQNEAQ in the germline V gene (reference sequence). Germline trimming cut 5 bases from V and 5 bases from J; bases unmatched to any gene: 9. In DNA form, the CDR3 reads TGTGCCAGCAGCGCCTGGCGGGGGTCGAACAATGAGCAGTTCTTC. It yields the protein CASSAWRGSNNEQFF.

The rearrangement uses TRBV6-1 and TRBJ2-1, with TRBD1 matching 7 bases. V lost 2 bases, J lost 6 bases, and 10 bases stayed unmatched. The CDR3 is made up of 16 amino acids. Germline V gives CDR1 MNHNS, CDR2 SASEGT. This chain's CDR3 is CASSERRGGTVNEQFF. CDR3 in DNA: TGTGCCAGCAGTGAAAGGAGAGGGGGCACGGTCAATGAGCAGTTCTTC.

The chain recombines TRBV5-6 with TRBJ1-1, with D possibly being TRBD1 (5 bases). The CDR3 consists of 17 residues. Germline assignment: CDR1 SGHDT and CDR2 YYEEEE. V was shortened by 2 bases and J by 0 bases, with 17 bases between the two germline ends. CDR3 protein: CASSLFGQGGLNTEAFF. The CDR3 DNA reads as TGTGCCAGCAGCTTATTCGGGCAGGGAGGGTTGAACACTGAAGCTTTCTTT.

V is TRBV11-2 and J is TRBJ2-2; 9 nucleotides agree with TRBD2. Trimming cost V 6 bases and J 6 bases; bases outside gene matches: 8. CDR3 length: 15 amino acids. Germline CDR1 and CDR2: SGHAT and FQNNGV. The CDR3 loop is CASSGPGLAPGELFF. The CDR3 coding sequence is TGTGCCAGCAGTGGGCCGGGACTAGCTCCCGGGGAGCTGTTTTTT.

This chain connects TRBV1 to TRBJ1-3; TRBD1 is taken as the D call from the table, unchecked against the DNA. TRBV1 is an annotated pseudogene. The CDR3 covers 13 residues. The CDR3 is CTSSFQGAHTIYF. CDR3 nucleotides: TGCACCAGCAGCTTCCAGGGGGCACACACCATATATTTT.

This sequence joins TRBV6-5 and TRBJ1-1, with TRBD1 matching over 7 bases. The CDR3 is 15 amino acids. V lost 6 bases, J lost 3 bases, and 10 bases stayed unmatched. In germline, CDR1 is MNHEY, CDR2 SVGAGI. The CDR3 protein is CASSLSTGLYTEAFF. CDR3 sequence (DNA): TGTGCCAGCAGCTTGTCGACAGGGCTATACACTGAAGCTTTCTTT.

The chain recombines TRBV18 with TRBJ1-2; D is possibly TRBD1 (6 bases). Deletions cut 2 bases from V and 0 bases from J, with 10 bases between. Per germline, CDR1 KGHSH and CDR2 LQKENI. The CDR3 spans 15 residues. The CDR3 reads CASSPGQQANYGYTF. CDR3 nucleotides: TGTGCCAGCTCACCAGGACAGCAGGCTAACTATGGCTACACCTTC.

The gene calls are TRBV7-3 and TRBJ1-1; TRBD1 aligns across 7 bases. V shed 4 bases, J shed 7 bases, and the junction held 6 bases outside the gene matches. CDR1 SGHTA and CDR2 FQGTGA come from the germline V gene. The CDR3 consists of 13 residues. CDR3 sequence: CASSYDRANEAFF. Here the CDR3 DNA reads TGTGCCAGCAGCTATGACAGGGCAAATGAAGCTTTCTTT. The full variable domain, completed using reference TRBV7-3 and TRBJ1-1, is GAGVSQTPSNKVTEKGKYVELRCDPISGHTALYWYRQSLGQGPEFLIYFQGTGAADDSGLPNDRFFAVRPEGSVSTLKIQRTERGDSAVYLCASSYDRANEAFFGQGTRLTVV.

This clone was observed a single time. This chain joins TRBV2 and TRBJ2-2; D not certain. The germline gives CDR1 SNHLY, CDR2 FYNNEI. CDR3 length equals 13 residues. V shed 2 bases and J shed 2 bases, with 3 bases lying between them. CDR3 sequence: CASSETNTGELFF. As DNA, the CDR3 is TGTGCCAGCAGTGAAACAAACACCGGGGAGCTGTTTTTT.

J is TRBJ2-7 and V is TRBV3-1 (or the pseudogene TRBV3-2); perhaps TRBD2 as D (6 bases). Germline V gives CDR1 LGHDT, CDR2 YNNKEL (reference sequence). The V gene lost 5 bases and the J gene lost 4 bases, with 9 bases spanning the gap. CDR3 length equals 12 residues. CDR3 region: CASSGTLYEQYF. In DNA, the CDR3 is TGTGCCAGCAGCGGGACTTTATACGAGCAGTACTTC.

CDR3 amino acids: CASSESGTGGVEQYF. CDR3 DNA sequence: TGCGCCAGCAGCGAATCTGGGACAGGGGGAGTCGAGCAGTACTTC. This chain joins TRBV4-1 and TRBJ2-7; 11 nucleotides match TRBD1. V gave up 5 bases and J gave up 6 bases; unmatched junction bases: 9. Germline CDR1 MGHRA, CDR2 YSYEKL. The CDR3 extends over 15 amino acids.

V is TRBV19 and J is TRBJ1-2; TRBD1 aligns across 10 bases. V was clipped by 4 bases and J by 4 bases; unmatched bases: 12. The CDR3 consists of 17 residues. Germline V gene lookup returns CDR1 LNHDA and CDR2 SQIVND (reference sequence). The CDR3: CASSNPPGTGVGYGYTF. CDR3 nucleotide sequence: TGTGCCAGTAGTAATCCCCCCGGGACAGGGGTCGGCTATGGCTACACCTTC.

The chain carries TRBV6-2 or TRBV6-3 and TRBJ1-1; the D is unclear. V was cut by 4 bases and J by 1 base, with 7 bases left in between. The CDR3 is 13 amino acids. Germline V gene data show CDR1 as MNHEY and CDR2 as SVGEGT. CDR3 in amino acids: CASSSGENTEAFF. The CDR3 DNA is TGTGCCAGCAGTTCCGGGGAGAACACTGAAGCTTTCTTT.

The chain combines TRBV10-1 with TRBJ2-1; 7 nucleotides agree with TRBD2. The trim removed 5 bases at V and 2 bases at J, leaving 0 bases unmatched. The V gene's germline CDR1 is WNHNN and CDR2 SYGVQD (reference sequence). The CDR3 is made up of 13 amino acids. CDR3 coding DNA: TGCGCCAGCAGTCGGGGGGCCTACAATGAGCAGTTCTTC. This sequence encodes CASSRGAYNEQFF.

This clone has only one observation. The rearrangement uses TRBV7-9 and TRBJ1-1, with 7 bases lining up with TRBD1. Germline V gives CDR1 SEHNR, CDR2 FQNEAQ (reference sequence). This CDR3 is built from 12 residues. The V gene end was trimmed by 2 bases and the J gene end by 6 bases; junction bases not matched to a gene: 0. CDR3 sequence reads: CASSLQGAEAFF. In nucleotides, the CDR3 is TGTGCCAGCAGCTTACAGGGGGCTGAAGCTTTCTTT.

The chain carries TRBV18 and TRBJ1-1; D call uncertain. CDR1 and CDR2 from the germline V gene are KGHSH and LQKENI. The CDR3 loop spans 15 amino acids. Trimming cost V 6 bases and J 0 bases, with 14 bases left between them. CDR3 residues: CASSRSAIMNTEAFF. For the CDR3, the DNA is TGTGCCAGCTCGCGCTCCGCTATCATGAACACTGAAGCTTTCTTT.

This rearrangement joins TRBV7-9 to TRBJ1-6; TRBD1 matches 12 bases. Per the germline V gene, CDR1 is SEHNR and CDR2 is FQNEAQ (reference sequence). Trimming at V came to 5 bases and at J to 0 bases, leaving 8 bases not matched to a gene. The CDR3 extends over 19 amino acids. CDR3 amino acids: CASSDPGQGALSYNSPLHF. CDR3 sequence (DNA): TGTGCCAGCAGCGATCCGGGACAGGGGGCGCTCTCCTATAATTCACCCCTCCACTTT.

The chain links TRBV19 to TRBJ1-1, with D uncertain. The V gene's germline CDR1 is LNHDA and CDR2 SQIVND (reference sequence). CDR3 length: 14 amino acids. Trimming removed 6 bases from V and 1 base from J, with 12 bases in between. CDR3 loop: CASRPGQRNTEAFF. The CDR3 DNA reads as TGTGCCAGTAGGCCTGGGCAGAGGAACACTGAAGCTTTCTTT.

The chain is built from TRBV5-1 and TRBJ2-3, with 7 bases lining up with TRBD2. Trimming at V came to 0 bases and at J to 4 bases, leaving 8 bases not matched to a gene. This CDR3 is built from 16 residues. Germline V lookup: CDR1 SGHRS, CDR2 YFSETQ. The CDR3 sequence: CASSLASAGVPDTQYF. The DNA of the CDR3 is TGCGCCAGCAGCTTGGCCTCTGCGGGAGTACCAGATACGCAGTATTTT.

This sequence joins TRBV7-9 and TRBJ1-1; TRBD1 matches 7 bases. Trimming cost V 6 bases and J 5 bases; bases outside gene matches: 9. In germline, CDR1 is SEHNR, CDR2 FQNEAQ (reference sequence). The CDR3 sequence is 14 residues long. Written as DNA, the CDR3 is TGTGCCAGCAGATCCGGGACAGCGCTGACTGAAGCTTTCTTT. Translation: CASRSGTALTEAFF.

The V and J genes are TRBV27 and TRBJ1-6, with 10 bases matching TRBD1. With 6 bases clipped from V and 8 bases from J, the junction kept 4 bases outside the gene matches. CDR3 size: 14 residues. CDR1 MNHEY and CDR2 SMNVEV come from the germline V gene (reference sequence). CDR3 bases: TGTGCCAGCAGCGCGGACAGGGGGTATTCACCCCTCCACTTT. Its translation is CASSADRGYSPLHF.

This clone was counted only a few times. The CDR3 sequence: CASSPRTSVTGELFF. The CDR3 bases are TGTGCCAGCAGCCCTCGGACTAGCGTAACCGGGGAGCTGTTTTTT. This chain connects TRBV7-9 to TRBJ2-2, with TRBD2 identical over 9 bases. There are 15 residues in the CDR3. Germline V lookup: CDR1 SEHNR, CDR2 FQNEAQ (reference sequence). With 5 bases clipped from V and 5 bases from J, the junction kept 6 bases outside the gene matches. Using reference TRBV7-9 and TRBJ2-2 for the parts outside the CDR3, the full variable domain is DTGVSQNPRHKITKRGQNVTFRCDPISEHNRLYWYRQTLGQGPEFLTYFQNEAQLEKSRLLSDRFSAERPKGSFSTLEIQRTEQGDSAMYLCASSPRTSVTGELFFGEGSRLTVL.